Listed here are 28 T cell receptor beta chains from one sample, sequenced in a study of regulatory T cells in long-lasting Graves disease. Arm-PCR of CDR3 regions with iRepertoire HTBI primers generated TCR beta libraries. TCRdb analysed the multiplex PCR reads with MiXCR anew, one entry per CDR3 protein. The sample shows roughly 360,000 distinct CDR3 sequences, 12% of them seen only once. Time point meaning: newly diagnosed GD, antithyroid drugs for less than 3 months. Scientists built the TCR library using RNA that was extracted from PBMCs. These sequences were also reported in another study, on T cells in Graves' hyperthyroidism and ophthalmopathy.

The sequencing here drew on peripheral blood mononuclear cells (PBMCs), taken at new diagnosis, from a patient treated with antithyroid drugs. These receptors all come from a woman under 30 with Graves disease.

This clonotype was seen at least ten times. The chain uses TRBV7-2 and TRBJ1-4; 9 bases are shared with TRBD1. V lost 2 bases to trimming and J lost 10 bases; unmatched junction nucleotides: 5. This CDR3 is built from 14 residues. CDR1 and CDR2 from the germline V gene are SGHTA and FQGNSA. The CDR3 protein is CASSLQQGAGKLFF. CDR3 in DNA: TGTGCCAGCAGCTTACAACAGGGGGCAGGAAAACTGTTTTTT.

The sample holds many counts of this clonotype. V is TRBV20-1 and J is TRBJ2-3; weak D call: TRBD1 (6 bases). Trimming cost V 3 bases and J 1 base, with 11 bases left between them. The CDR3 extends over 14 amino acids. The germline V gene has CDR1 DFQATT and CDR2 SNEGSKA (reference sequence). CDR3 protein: CSARYRDGTDTQYF. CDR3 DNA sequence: TGCAGTGCTAGGTACAGGGACGGCACAGATACGCAGTATTTT.

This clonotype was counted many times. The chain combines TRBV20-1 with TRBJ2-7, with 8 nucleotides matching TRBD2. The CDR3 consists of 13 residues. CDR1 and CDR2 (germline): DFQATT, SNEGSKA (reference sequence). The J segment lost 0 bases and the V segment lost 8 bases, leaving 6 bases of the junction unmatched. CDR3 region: CSPQSGSSYEQYF. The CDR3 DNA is TGCAGTCCACAGAGCGGGAGCTCCTACGAGCAGTACTTC.

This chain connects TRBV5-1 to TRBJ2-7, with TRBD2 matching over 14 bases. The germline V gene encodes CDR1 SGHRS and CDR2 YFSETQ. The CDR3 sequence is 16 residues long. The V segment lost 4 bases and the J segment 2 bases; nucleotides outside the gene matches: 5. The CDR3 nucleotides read TGCGCCAGCAGCATAGGGACTAGCGGGAGTCCCTACGAGCAGTACTTC. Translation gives CASSIGTSGSPYEQYF.

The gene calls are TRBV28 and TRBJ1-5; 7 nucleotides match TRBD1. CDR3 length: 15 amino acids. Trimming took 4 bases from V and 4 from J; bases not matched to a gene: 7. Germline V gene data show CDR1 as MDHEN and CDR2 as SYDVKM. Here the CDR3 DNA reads TGTGCCAGCAGTTCACGCAGGGGGGTGAATCAGCCCCAGCATTTT. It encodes CASSSRRGVNQPQHF.

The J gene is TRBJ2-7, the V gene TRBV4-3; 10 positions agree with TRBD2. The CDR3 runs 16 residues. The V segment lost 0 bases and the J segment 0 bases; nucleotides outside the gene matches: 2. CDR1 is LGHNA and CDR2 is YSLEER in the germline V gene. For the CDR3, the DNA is TGCGCCAGCAGCCAAGACGGGACTAGCGACTCCTACGAGCAGTACTTC. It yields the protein CASSQDGTSDSYEQYF.

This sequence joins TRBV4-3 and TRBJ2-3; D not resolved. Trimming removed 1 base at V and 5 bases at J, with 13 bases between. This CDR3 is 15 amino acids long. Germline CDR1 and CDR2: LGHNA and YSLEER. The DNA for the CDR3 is TGCGCCAGCAGCCAAGCCCCTAAACGAGGAGATACGCAGTATTTT. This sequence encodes CASSQAPKRGDTQYF.

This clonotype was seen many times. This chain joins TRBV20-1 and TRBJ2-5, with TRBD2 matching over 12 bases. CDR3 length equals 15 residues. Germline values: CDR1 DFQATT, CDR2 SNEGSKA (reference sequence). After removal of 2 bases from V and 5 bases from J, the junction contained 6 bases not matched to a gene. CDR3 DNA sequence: TGCAGTGCTAGACTAGCGGGGGGGCCTCTGGAGACCCAGTACTTC. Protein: CSARLAGGPLETQYF.

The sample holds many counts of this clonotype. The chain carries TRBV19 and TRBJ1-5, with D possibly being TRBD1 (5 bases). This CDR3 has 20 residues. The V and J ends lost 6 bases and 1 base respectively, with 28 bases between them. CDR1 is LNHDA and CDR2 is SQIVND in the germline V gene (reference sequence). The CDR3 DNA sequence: TGTGCCAGTAGGGAGGCCGGGGGTCGAAATATAAGGAAAAGCAATCAGCCCCAGCATTTT. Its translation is CASREAGGRNIRKSNQPQHF.

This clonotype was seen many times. The CDR3 reads CASSYYQNTGELFF. For the CDR3, the DNA is TGTGCCAGCAGTTACTACCAAAACACCGGGGAGCTGTTTTTT. This rearrangement joins TRBV6-9 to TRBJ2-2; D uncertain. This CDR3 is built from 14 residues. V lost 3 bases to trimming and J lost 2 bases, with 7 bases between them. Germline values: CDR1 MNHGY, CDR2 SVAAGI.

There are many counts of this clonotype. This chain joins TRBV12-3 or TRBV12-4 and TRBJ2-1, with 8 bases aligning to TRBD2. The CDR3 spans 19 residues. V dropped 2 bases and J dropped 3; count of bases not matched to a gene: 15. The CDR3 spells CASSLKREFTRHIYNEQFF. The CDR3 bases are TGTGCCAGCAGTTTAAAGCGGGAGTTCACAAGGCATATCTACAATGAGCAGTTCTTC.

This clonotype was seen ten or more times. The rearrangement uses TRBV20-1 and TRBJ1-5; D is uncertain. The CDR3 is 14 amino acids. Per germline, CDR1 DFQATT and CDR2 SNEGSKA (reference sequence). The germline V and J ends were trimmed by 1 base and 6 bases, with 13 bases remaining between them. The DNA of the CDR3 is TGCAGTGCTAGAGGGCTAGGGATACGTCAGCCCCAGCATTTT. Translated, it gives CSARGLGIRQPQHF.

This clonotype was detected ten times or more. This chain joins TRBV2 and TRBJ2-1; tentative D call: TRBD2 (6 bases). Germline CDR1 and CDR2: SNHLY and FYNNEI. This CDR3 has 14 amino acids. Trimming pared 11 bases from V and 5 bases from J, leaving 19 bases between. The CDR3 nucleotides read TGTGCCCTTGTTTCCGGGACTTCCAACAATGAGCAGTTCTTC. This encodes CALVSGTSNNEQFF.

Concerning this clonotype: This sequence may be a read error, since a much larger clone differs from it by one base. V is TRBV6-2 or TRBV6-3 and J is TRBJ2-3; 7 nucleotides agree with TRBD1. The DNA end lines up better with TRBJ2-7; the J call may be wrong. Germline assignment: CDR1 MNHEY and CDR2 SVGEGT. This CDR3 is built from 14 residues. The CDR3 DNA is TGTGCCAGCAGTGGGTGGGACAGCTCCTACGAGCAGTACTTC. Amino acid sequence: CASSGWDSSYEQYF.

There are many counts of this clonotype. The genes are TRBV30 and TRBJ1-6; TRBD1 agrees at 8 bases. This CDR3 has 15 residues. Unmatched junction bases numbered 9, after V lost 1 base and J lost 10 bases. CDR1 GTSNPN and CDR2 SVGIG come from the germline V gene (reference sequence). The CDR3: CAWSADPGGSSPLHF. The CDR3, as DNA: TGTGCCTGGAGTGCAGATCCAGGGGGCTCATCACCCCTCCACTTT.

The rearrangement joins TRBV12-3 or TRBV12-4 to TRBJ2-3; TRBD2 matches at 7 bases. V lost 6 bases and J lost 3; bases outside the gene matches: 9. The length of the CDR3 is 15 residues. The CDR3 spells CASSPRDYRTDTQYF. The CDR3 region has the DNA TGTGCCAGCAGCCCCCGGGACTACCGTACAGATACGCAGTATTTT.

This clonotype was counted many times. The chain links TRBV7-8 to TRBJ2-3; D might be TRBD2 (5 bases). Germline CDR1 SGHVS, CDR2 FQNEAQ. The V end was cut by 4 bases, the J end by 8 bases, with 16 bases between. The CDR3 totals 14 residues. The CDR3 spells CASSSLGGAATQYF. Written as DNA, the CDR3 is TGTGCCAGCAGCTCGTTAGGAGGTGCAGCTACGCAGTATTTT.

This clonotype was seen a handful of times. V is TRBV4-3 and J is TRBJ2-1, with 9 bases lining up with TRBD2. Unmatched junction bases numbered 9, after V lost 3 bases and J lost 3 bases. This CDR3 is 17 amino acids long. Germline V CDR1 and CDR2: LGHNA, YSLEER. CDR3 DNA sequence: TGCGCCAGCAGCCAGACGCTGGGTAGCGGGAGCTACAATGAGCAGTTCTTC. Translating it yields CASSQTLGSGSYNEQFF.

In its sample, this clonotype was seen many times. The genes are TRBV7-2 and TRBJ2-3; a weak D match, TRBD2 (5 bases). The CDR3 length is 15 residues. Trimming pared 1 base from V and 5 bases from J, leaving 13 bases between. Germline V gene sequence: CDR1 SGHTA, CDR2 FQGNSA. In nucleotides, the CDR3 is TGTGCCAGCAGCTTAGGACCGGGGTTTGGAGATACGCAGTATTTT. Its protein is CASSLGPGFGDTQYF.

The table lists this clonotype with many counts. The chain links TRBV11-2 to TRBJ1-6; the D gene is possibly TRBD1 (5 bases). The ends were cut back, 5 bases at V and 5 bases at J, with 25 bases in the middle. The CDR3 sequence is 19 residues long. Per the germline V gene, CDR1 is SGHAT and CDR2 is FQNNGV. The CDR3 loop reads CASSPIIRGRGSHNSPLHF. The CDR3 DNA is TGTGCCAGCAGCCCCATAATCCGAGGTCGGGGGTCCCATAATTCACCCCTCCACTTT.

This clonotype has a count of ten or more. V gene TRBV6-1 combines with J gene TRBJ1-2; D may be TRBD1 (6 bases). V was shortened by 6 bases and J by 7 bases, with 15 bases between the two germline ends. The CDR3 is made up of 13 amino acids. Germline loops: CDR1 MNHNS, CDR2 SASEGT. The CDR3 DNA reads TGTGCCAGCAGCACCGGGACAAGGAGTGGCTACACCTTC. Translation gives CASSTGTRSGYTF.

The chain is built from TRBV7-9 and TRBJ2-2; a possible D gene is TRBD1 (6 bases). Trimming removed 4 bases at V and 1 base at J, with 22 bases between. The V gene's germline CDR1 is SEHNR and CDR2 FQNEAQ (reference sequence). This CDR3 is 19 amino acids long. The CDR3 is CASSSPPGRGQLNTGELFF. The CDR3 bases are TGTGCCAGCAGCTCTCCCCCCGGCAGGGGACAATTGAACACCGGGGAGCTGTTTTTT.

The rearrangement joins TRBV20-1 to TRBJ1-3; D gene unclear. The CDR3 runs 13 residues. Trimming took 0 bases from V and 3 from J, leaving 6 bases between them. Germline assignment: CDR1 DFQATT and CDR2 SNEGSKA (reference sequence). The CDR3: CSARDVSGNTIYF. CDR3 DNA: TGCAGTGCTAGAGACGTTAGTGGAAACACCATATATTTT.

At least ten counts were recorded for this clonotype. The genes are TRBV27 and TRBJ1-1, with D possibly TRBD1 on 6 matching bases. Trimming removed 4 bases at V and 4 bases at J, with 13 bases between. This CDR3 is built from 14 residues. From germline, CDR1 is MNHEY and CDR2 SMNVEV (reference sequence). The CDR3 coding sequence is TGTGCCAGCAGTTCCCCTGGGGGCCCCACTGAAGCTTTCTTT. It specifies CASSSPGGPTEAFF.

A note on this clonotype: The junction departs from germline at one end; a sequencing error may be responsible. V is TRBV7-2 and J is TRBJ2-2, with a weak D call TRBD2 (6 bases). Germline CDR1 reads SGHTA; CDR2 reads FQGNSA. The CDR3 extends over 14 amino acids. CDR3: CASNLGRYTGELFF. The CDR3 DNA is TGTGCCAGCAACTTAGGGAGGTACACCGGGGAGCTGTTTTTT. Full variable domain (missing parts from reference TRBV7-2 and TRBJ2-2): GAGVSQSPSNKVTEKGKDVELRCDPISGHTALYWYRQSLGQGLEFLIYFQGNSAPDKSGLPSDRFSAERTGGSVSTLTIQRTQQEDSAVYLCASNLGRYTGELFFGEGSRLTVL.

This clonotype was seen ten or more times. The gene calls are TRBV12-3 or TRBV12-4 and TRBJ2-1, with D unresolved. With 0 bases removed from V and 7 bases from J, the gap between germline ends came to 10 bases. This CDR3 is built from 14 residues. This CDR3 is CASSLALAGNEQFF. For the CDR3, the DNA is TGTGCCAGCAGTTTAGCGCTGGCAGGAAATGAGCAGTTCTTC.

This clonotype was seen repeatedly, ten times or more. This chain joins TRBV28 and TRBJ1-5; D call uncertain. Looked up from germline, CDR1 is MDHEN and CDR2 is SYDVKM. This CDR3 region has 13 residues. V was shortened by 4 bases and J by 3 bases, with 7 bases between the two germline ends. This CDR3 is CASSSIYNQPQHF. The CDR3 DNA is TGTGCCAGCAGTTCGATCTACAATCAGCCCCAGCATTTT.

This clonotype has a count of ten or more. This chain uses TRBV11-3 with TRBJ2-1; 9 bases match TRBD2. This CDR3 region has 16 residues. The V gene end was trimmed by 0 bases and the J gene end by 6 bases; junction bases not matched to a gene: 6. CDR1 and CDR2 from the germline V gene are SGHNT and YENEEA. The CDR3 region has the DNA TGTGCCAGCAGCTTAGATGTTAGCGGGGGCCTCAATGAGCAGTTCTTC. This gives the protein CASSLDVSGGLNEQFF.